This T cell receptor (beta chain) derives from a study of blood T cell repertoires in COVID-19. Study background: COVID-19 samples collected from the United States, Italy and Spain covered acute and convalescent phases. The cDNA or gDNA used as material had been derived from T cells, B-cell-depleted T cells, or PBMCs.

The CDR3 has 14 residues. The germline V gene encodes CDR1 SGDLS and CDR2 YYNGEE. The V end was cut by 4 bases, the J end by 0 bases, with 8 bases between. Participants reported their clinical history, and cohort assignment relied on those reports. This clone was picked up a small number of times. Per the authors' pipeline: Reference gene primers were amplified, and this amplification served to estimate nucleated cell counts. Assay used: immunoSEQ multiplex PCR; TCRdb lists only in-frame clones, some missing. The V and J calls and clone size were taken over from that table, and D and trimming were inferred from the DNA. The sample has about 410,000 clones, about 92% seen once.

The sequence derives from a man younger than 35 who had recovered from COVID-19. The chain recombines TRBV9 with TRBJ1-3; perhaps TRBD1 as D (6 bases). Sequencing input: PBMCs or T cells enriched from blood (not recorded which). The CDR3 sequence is CASSTTGSGNTIYF. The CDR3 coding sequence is TGTGCCAGCAGCACGACAGGCTCTGGAAACACCATATATTTT.